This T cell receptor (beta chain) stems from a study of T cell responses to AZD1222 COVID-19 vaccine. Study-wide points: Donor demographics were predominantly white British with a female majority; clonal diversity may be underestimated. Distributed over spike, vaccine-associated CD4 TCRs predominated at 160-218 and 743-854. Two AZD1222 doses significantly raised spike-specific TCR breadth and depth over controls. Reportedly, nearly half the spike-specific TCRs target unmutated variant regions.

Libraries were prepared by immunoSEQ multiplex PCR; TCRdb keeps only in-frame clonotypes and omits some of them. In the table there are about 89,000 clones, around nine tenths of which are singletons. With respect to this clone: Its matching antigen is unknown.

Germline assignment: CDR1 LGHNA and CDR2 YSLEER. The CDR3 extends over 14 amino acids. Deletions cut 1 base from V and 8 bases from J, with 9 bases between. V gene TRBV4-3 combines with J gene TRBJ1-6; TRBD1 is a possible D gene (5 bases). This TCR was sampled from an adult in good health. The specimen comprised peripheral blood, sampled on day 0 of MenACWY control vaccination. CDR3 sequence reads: CASSQAPRDSPLHF. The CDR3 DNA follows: TGCGCCAGCAGCCAAGCCCCCAGGGATTCACCCCTCCACTTT.